This T cell receptor (beta chain) is from a study of T cell clones after liver transplantation. This clone was counted once. Assay: immunoSEQ multiplex PCR; the TCRdb copy retains only in-frame clones and omits some. The top ten hold more than 2% of the sample, which has under 55,000 clones, about 82% seen once. The CDR3 spans 14 residues. Trimming removed 0 bases at V and 4 bases at J, with 8 bases between. In germline, CDR1 is MNHEY, CDR2 SVGAGI. V usage is TRBV6-5 and J usage is TRBJ2-3, with D perhaps matching TRBD2 (6 bases). The sequence came from a human patient who received a liver transplant. Some T cells here may be from the graft donor. The input for sequencing was CD4+ T cells from blood, taken 24 months after liver transplant. CDR3 sequence reads: CASSYSGGADTQYF. The CDR3 DNA sequence: TGTGCCAGCAGTTACTCAGGCGGGGCAGATACGCAGTATTTT.